The T cell receptor (beta chain) under discussion was sequenced for a study of shared clonotypes between healthy human individuals. V gave up 3 bases and J gave up 6 bases; unmatched junction bases: 8. CDR1 is SNHLY, CDR2 FYNNEI, per germline. CDR3 length equals 15 residues. Repertoires were generated with immunoSEQ multiplex PCR, while TCRdb's copy carries only in-frame clones and drops some. The data contain over 95,000 clones, 68% of them singletons. The specimen sequenced was memory CD8+ T cells sorted from blood. The subset denotes: CD45RO+ cells pooled with CCR7-negative TemRA cells. This sequence originates from a woman in her twenties or thirties in good health. This rearrangement joins TRBV2 to TRBJ2-7, with 10 bases lining up with TRBD2. The DNA for the CDR3 is TGTGCCAGCAGTGATTGGCTAGCGGGAGTTAGCGAGCAGTACTTC. Protein product: CASSDWLAGVSEQYF.